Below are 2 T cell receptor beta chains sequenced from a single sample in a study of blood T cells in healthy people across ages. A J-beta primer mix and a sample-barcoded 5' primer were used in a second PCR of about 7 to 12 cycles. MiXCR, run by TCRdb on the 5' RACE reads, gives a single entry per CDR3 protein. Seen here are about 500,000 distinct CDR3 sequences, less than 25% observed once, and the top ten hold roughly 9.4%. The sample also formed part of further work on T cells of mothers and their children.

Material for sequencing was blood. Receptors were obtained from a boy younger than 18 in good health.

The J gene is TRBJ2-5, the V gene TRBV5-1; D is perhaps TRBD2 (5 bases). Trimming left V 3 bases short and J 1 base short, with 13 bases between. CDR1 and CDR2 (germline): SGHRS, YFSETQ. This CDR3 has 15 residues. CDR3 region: CASSSVPGIQETQYF. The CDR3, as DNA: TGCGCCAGCAGCTCGGTCCCGGGGATCCAAGAGACCCAGTACTTC. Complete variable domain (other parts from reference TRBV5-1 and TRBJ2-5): KAGVTQTPRYLIKTRGQQVTLSCSPISGHRSVSWYQQTPGQGLQFLFEYFSETQRNKGNFPGRFSGRQFSNSRSEMNVSTLELGDSALYLCASSSVPGIQETQYFGPGTRLLVL.

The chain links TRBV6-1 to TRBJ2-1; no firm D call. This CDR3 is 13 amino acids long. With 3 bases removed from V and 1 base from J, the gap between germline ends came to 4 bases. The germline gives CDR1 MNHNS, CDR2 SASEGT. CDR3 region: CASSDGSYNEQFF. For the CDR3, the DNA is TGTGCCAGCAGTGATGGATCCTACAATGAGCAGTTCTTC.